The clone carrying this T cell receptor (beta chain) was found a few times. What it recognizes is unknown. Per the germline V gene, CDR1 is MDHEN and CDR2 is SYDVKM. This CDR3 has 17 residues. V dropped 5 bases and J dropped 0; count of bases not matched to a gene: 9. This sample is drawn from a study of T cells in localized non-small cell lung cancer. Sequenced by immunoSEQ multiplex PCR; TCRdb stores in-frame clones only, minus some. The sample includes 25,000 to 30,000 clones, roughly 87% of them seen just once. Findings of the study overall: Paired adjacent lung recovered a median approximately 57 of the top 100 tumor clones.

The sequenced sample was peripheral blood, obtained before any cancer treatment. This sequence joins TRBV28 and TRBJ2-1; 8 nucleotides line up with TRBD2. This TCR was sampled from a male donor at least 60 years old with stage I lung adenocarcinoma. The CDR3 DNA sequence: TGTGCCAGCAGTCCCAGGCCGGCGGGGGGCTCCTACAATGAGCAGTTCTTC. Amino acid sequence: CASSPRPAGGSYNEQFF.